Listed below are T cell receptor beta chains from one sample, sequenced in a study of T cells in Graves' hyperthyroidism and ophthalmopathy. TCRdb called the multiplex PCR reads again in MiXCR, with one record for every CDR3 protein. The table lists 340,000 or so distinct CDR3 sequences, 15% to 20% of them singletons. The sample taken for sequencing was blood. The source of these receptors is a woman between 45 and 60 years old with Graves' hyperthyroidism. CDR3s include the opening cysteine and the closing phenylalanine or tryptophan. A D gene is named only where the DNA matches it firmly. Clone size is given for some rows only: seen once, a few or many times, or a class if the clone is expanded.

clone size	V gene	D gene	J gene	CDR3 DNA	CDR3 protein
many	TRBV20-1	.	TRBJ2-7	TGCAGTGGGAGCGGGCGAGTCGGCGAGCAGTACTTC	CSGSGRVGEQYF
few	TRBV5-1	TRBD1	TRBJ2-3	TGCGCCAGCAGCTCGGGACAGGGGGGCATAGATACGCAGTATTTT	CASSSGQGGIDTQYF
.	TRBV4-1	TRBD1	TRBJ1-2	TGCGCCAGCAGCCAGTCCGGGACAGGGTATGGCTACACCTTC	CASSQSGTGYGYTF
many	TRBV27	TRBD1	TRBJ1-1	TGTGCCAGCAGTTTGACAGGGGGTAAGATAACTGAAGCTTTCTTT	CASSLTGGKITEAFF
few	TRBV19	.	TRBJ1-5	TGTGCCAGTACGTTTGCGGACAATCAGCCCCAGCATTTT	CASTFADNQPQHF
.	TRBV20-1	.	TRBJ2-7	TGCAGTGCTTCAAGACCGGGACTGAATTCCTACGAGCAGTACTTC	CSASRPGLNSYEQYF
many	TRBV12-3/TRBV12-4	TRBD1	TRBJ1-6	TGTGCCAGCAGTTCCGGGACAGAGGGTTCACCCCTCCACTTT	CASSSGTEGSPLHF
.	TRBV29-1	.	TRBJ2-2	TGCAGCGTTGGGGACACCGGGGAGCTGTTTTTT	CSVGDTGELFF
.	TRBV7-9	TRBD1	TRBJ1-2	TGTGCCAGCAGCTCGGACAGGGCTGGCTACACCTTC	CASSSDRAGYTF
.	TRBV20-1	.	TRBJ1-2	TGCAGTGCTAGAGTTATCAATGGCAGAGCTAACTATGGCTACACCTTC	CSARVINGRANYGYTF
few	TRBV7-9	TRBD1	TRBJ2-7	TGTGCCAGCAGCTTACCGGGACAGGCCTCCCACGAGCAGTACTTC	CASSLPGQASHEQYF
.	TRBV12-3/TRBV12-4	TRBD2	TRBJ2-5	TGTGCCAGCAGCGGGACTAGCGGGGGGAAGACCCAGTACTTC	CASSGTSGGKTQYF
.	TRBV6-2/TRBV6-3	.	TRBJ2-7	TGTGCCAGCAGTTATCGACAGGGGCCGTTGGTAGCGGGACTGACCTCCTACGAGCAGTACTTC	CASSYRQGPLVAGLTSYEQYF
.	TRBV20-1	TRBD1	TRBJ1-4	TGCAGTGCTACTCTGGACAGGGGAGGAACTAATGAAAAACTGTTTTTT	CSATLDRGGTNEKLFF
many	TRBV27	.	TRBJ2-3	TGTGCCAGCAGTTTAGGGGGGGCGTTTCGTGATACGCAGTATTTT	CASSLGGAFRDTQYF
many	TRBV28	.	TRBJ2-7	TGTGCCAGCAGTTTCCCTCCCTACGAGCAGTACTTC	CASSFPPYEQYF
few	TRBV10-3	TRBD2	TRBJ2-3	TGTGCCATCAGTGAGGGACTAGCGGCCCTCACAGATACGCAGTATTTT	CAISEGLAALTDTQYF
many	TRBV12-3/TRBV12-4	TRBD1	TRBJ1-5	TGTGCCAGCAGTGTTACAGGGGGCAGAAGCAATCAGCCCCAGCATTTT	CASSVTGGRSNQPQHF